This T cell receptor beta chain appears in the sequencing data of a study of blood T cell repertoires in COVID-19. Study context: Collection of acute and convalescent COVID-19 samples took place in the United States, Italy and Spain. PBMCs, B-cell-depleted T cells, or T cells were the source of the cDNA or gDNA that made up the material.

In the study's own analysis: Amplified reference gene primers provided the basis for estimating nucleated cell counts. Produced via immunoSEQ multiplex PCR; TCRdb's table is partial and in-frame only. Clone size and V and J calls were adopted from that table, with D and trimming inferred from the DNA. The profile shows 30,000 to 50,000 clones, 87% of them singletons. Germline V gene sequence: CDR1 SEHNR, CDR2 FQNEAQ (reference sequence). The length of the CDR3 is 16 residues. The V end was cut by 5 bases, the J end by 1 base, with 14 bases between. The chain uses TRBV7-9 and TRBJ2-2; no clear D. The TCR originated in a man between 50 and 59 years old with active or convalescent COVID-19. Sequenced input: peripheral blood. The CDR3 region has the DNA TGTGCCAGCAGCATACCCCGGTTCCAGAACACCGGGGAGCTGTTTTTT. Its translation is CASSIPRFQNTGELFF.